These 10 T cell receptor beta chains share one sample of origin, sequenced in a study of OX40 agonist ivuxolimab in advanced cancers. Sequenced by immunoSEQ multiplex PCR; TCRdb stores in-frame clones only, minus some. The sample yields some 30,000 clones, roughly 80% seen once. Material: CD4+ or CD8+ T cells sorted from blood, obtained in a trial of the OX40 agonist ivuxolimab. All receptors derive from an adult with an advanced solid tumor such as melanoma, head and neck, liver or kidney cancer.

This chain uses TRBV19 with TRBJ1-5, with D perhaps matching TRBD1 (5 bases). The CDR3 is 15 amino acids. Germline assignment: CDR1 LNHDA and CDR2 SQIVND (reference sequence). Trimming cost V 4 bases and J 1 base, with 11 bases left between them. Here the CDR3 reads CASSRDEGSNQPQHF. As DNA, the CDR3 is TGTGCCAGTAGTAGGGACGAAGGCAGCAATCAGCCCCAGCATTTT.

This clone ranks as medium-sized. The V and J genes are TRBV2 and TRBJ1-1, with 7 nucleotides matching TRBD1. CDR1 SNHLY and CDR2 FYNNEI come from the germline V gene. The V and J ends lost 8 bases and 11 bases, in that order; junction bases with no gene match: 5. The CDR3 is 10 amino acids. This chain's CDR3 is CASLGGHAFF. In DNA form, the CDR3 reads TGTGCCAGCTTAGGGGGCCATGCTTTCTTT. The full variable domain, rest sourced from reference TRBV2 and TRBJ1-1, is EPEVTQTPSHQVTQMGQEVILRCVPISNHLYFYWYRQILGQKVEFLVSFYNNEISEKSEIFDDQFSVERPDGSNFTLKIRSTKLEDSAMYFCASLGGHAFFGQGTRLTVV.

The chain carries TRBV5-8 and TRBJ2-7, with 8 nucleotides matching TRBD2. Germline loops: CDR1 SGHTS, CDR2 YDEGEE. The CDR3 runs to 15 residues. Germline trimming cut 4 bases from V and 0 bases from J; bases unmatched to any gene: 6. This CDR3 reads CASSPGTSASYEQYF. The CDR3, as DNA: TGTGCCAGCAGCCCGGGGACTAGTGCCTCCTACGAGCAGTACTTC.

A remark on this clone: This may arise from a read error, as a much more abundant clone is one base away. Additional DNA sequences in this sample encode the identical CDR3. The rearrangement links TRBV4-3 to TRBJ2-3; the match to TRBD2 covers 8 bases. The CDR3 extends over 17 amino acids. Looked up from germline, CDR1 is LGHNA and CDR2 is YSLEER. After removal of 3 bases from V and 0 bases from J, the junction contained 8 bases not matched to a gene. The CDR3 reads CASSHDGAGGSTDTQYF. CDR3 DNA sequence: TGCGCCAGCAGCCACGATGGGGCGGGGGGAAGCACAGATACGCAGTATTTT.

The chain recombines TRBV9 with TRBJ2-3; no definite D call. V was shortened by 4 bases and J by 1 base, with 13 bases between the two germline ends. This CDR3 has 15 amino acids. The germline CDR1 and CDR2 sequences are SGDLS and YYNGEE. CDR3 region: CASSPYTTGTDTQYF. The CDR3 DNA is TGTGCCAGCAGCCCTTACACGACGGGCACAGATACGCAGTATTTT.

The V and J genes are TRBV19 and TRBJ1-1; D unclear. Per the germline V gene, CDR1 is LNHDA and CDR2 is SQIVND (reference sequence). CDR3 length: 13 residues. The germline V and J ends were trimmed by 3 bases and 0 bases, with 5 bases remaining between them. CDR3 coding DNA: TGTGCCAGTAGTATTCGCCTGAACACTGAAGCTTTCTTT. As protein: CASSIRLNTEAFF.

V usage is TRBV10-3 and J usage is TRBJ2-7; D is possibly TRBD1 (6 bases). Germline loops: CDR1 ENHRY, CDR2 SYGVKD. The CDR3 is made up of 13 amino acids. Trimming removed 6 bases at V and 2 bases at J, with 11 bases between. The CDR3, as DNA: TGTGCCATCAGAGGGACACCAACCTACGAGCAGTACTTC. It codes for CAIRGTPTYEQYF.

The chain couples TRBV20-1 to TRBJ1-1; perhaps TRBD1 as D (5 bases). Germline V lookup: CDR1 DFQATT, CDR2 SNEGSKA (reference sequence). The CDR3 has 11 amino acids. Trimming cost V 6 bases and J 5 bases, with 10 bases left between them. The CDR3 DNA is TGCAGTGCCCCTGGGGGAACTGAAGCTTTCTTT. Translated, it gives CSAPGGTEAFF.

The CDR3 DNA reads TGTGCCAGCAGCTTAGTGGCTAGCGGGAGTGACGAGCAGTACTTC. Translating it yields CASSLVASGSDEQYF. The chain uses TRBV7-9 and TRBJ2-7; 10 positions match TRBD2. Germline CDR1 SEHNR, CDR2 FQNEAQ (reference sequence). J lost 5 bases, V lost 1 base, and 5 bases had no gene match. This CDR3 is 15 amino acids long.

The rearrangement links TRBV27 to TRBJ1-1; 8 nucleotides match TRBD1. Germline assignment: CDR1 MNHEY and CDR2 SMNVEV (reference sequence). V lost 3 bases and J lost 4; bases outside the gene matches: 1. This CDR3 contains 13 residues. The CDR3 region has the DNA TGTGCCAGCAGTTTCACAGGGGGCACTGAAGCTTTCTTT. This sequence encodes CASSFTGGTEAFF.